These 5 T cell receptor beta chains share one sample of origin, sequenced in a study of neurological immune-mediated disorders. TCRdb passed the 5' RACE reads through MiXCR, listing each CDR3 protein once. Found here are about 76,000 distinct CDR3 sequences, roughly 18% of them singletons; the top ten hold about 16%. Material for sequencing was PBMCs. All receptors come from a woman aged 40 to 50 in good health.

This clonotype occurred a few times. J is TRBJ2-1 and V is TRBV5-1; 12 bases fit TRBD2. Germline V gene lookup returns CDR1 SGHRS and CDR2 YFSETQ. The CDR3 spans 16 residues. Trimming at V came to 1 base and at J to 6 bases, leaving 5 bases not matched to a gene. In DNA, the CDR3 is TGCGCCAGCAGCTTGTCTAGCGGGGGGGCTGGCAATGAGCAGTTCTTC. Its protein product is CASSLSSGGAGNEQFF.

This clonotype was recorded at least ten times. The chain recombines TRBV15 with TRBJ2-2; the D gene is possibly TRBD1 (7 bases). This CDR3 has 17 residues. Germline-derived CDR1 and CDR2 are LNHNV and YYDKDF (reference sequence). Trimming stripped 1 base from V and 4 bases from J, with 16 bases between. CDR3 sequence: CATSRGGGPGGTGELFF. For the CDR3, the DNA is TGTGCCACCAGCAGAGGTGGGGGGCCAGGGGGCACCGGGGAGCTGTTTTTT. The complete variable domain, with remaining parts taken from reference TRBV15 and TRBJ2-2, reads DAMVIQNPRYQVTQFGKPVTLSCSQTLNHNVMYWYQQKSSQAPKLLFHYYDKDFNNEADTPDNFQSRRPNTSFCFLDIRSPGLGDTAMYLCATSRGGGPGGTGELFFGEGSRLTVL.

This clonotype was detected ten times or more. The genes are TRBV12-3 or TRBV12-4 and TRBJ2-7, with 9 bases matching TRBD1. After removal of 0 bases from V and 4 bases from J, the junction contained 7 bases not matched to a gene. The CDR3 runs 16 residues. Here the CDR3 reads CASSLAQTGGSYEQYF. For the CDR3, the DNA is TGTGCCAGCAGTTTAGCGCAGACAGGGGGTTCGTACGAGCAGTACTTC.

The chain joins TRBV30 to TRBJ1-1; TRBD1 matches at 8 bases. Germline V gene lookup returns CDR1 GTSNPN and CDR2 SVGIG (reference sequence). V lost 1 base and J lost 4; bases outside the gene matches: 11. The CDR3 has 16 amino acids. CDR3 sequence: CAWSAPPPTGGTEAFF. The CDR3 DNA sequence: TGTGCCTGGAGTGCTCCCCCCCCCACAGGGGGCACTGAAGCTTTCTTT.

There are many counts of this clonotype. Here the CDR3 DNA reads TGTGCCAGCAGTCCCGATGGGGGCAACACTGAAGCTTTCTTT. The encoded protein is CASSPDGGNTEAFF. The chain has TRBV6-6 and TRBJ1-1; maybe TRBD1 (6 bases). The CDR3 spans 14 residues. Per the germline V gene, CDR1 is MNHNY and CDR2 is SVGAGI (reference sequence). Trimming removed 5 bases from V and 2 bases from J, with 12 bases in between.